This T cell receptor (beta chain) was sequenced in a study of breast tumors, draining lymph nodes, adjacent tissues (dated by TCRdb to the mid-2010s). Background for the entire study: The study compared TCR beta repertoires across tumor, adjacent nontumor tissue and axillary lymph nodes from breast cancer patients. In human breast cancer, the study set out to assess how tumor, surrounding tissue and draining lymph node repertoires relate to one another and whether T cells might be exchanged between them. Study-level results and caveats: The data were judged consistent with most tumor T cells deriving from the lymph node and then expanding within tumor tissue. Tumor T-cell repertoires showed less diversity than lymph node repertoires and more diversity than nontumor tissue repertoires, and tumor T-cell repertoires showed preferential V and J gene usage. Tumor and nontumor tissue repertoires were found to be significantly more similar in luminal-like than in basal-like breast cancer. The conclusion that tumor T cells originate in lymph nodes was presented as consistent with a hypothesis rather than as directly demonstrated.

CDR1 and CDR2 are drawn from the germline V gene: SGHRS, YFSETQ. The CDR3 starts with the cysteine, ends with the phenylalanine, and has 14 residues. The read is trimmed to its CDR3 DNA, 42 bases read in frame from base 1. The V and J ends are trimmed by 4 bases and 11 bases, leaving 19 bases between them. Points on this clonotype: No antigen is known for it. No base-level quality is on record; no much larger clone is a single base apart.

Data came from an Illumina HiSeq 2000. TCR beta chain libraries were generated by multiplex PCR amplification. The amplified TCR beta chain products were analyzed by high-throughput sequencing. TCRdb's own reprocessing of the public reads used fastp at Q25 and MiXCR and kept productive beta chains. When rows share a CDR3 protein, they turn into one entry using the most common DNA and genes. Present in this sample are nearly 200,000 distinct CDR3 sequences, roughly 31% of which were seen just once. In total, the top ten clones hold about 4.3% of the sample. Lymph node samples were obtained from the axillary draining lymph nodes of breast cancer patients.

The specimen was axillary lymph node tissue. This receptor was identified in a female donor with breast cancer. Some clones in this sample may be carry-over from other donors' samples. The chain joins TRBV5-1 to TRBJ1-5; the D gene assignment is ambiguous. The DNA sequence is as follows: TGCGCCAGCAGCCCCGCGGGGAGGGTCCAGTCCCAGCATTTT. Protein translation: CASSPAGRVQSQHF.